This T cell receptor (beta chain) was sequenced for a study of response to subunit inactivated influenza vaccine. Whole-study findings and limits: There was a suggestion from the authors that each seasonal influenza vaccination recruits few new T cells.

V was clipped by 3 bases and J by 4 bases, with 13 bases between them. CDR3 size: 14 residues. Per the germline V gene, CDR1 is DFQATT and CDR2 is SNEGSKA (reference sequence). In this sample, this clonotype turned up a few times. The antigen is undetermined. TCRdb independently ran MiXCR on the RT-PCR reads; one entry per CDR3 protein. The table includes some 850,000 distinct CDR3 sequences, roughly 20% detected once. The sequence came from a man aged 45-65 years who received an inactivated influenza vaccine. The specimen comprised PBMCs from blood, sampled 5 days after vaccination. The chain is built from TRBV20-1 and TRBJ1-5, with D tentatively TRBD1 (5 bases). The CDR3 DNA reads as TGCAGTGCTAGGCCGGGACCGACGAATCAGCCCCAGCATTTT. Amino acid sequence: CSARPGPTNQPQHF.